These 9 T cell receptor beta chains were all obtained from the same sample, sequenced in a study of cytomegalovirus exposure and HLA in healthy donors. The PCR had 60 Vbeta and 13 Jbeta primers. Method: immunoSEQ multiplex PCR; TCRdb's copy keeps in-frame clones and lacks some. This table has over 150,000 clones, around 69% appearing once. The sequencing input was PBMCs. The origin of the receptors is a woman aged 25 to 39 in good health and CMV-seronegative.

The chain recombines TRBV2 with TRBJ2-7; D might be TRBD1 (6 bases). The CDR3 is 14 amino acids. Trimming removed 4 bases from V and 0 bases from J, with 10 bases in between. Germline V CDR1 and CDR2: SNHLY, FYNNEI. The DNA for the CDR3 is TGTGCCAGCAGTGTGCAGGGGAGCTCCTACGAGCAGTACTTC. Its protein product is CASSVQGSSYEQYF. Combining the CDR3 with reference TRBV2 and TRBJ2-7 gives the whole variable domain EPEVTQTPSHQVTQMGQEVILRCVPISNHLYFYWYRQILGQKVEFLVSFYNNEISEKSEIFDDQFSVERPDGSNFTLKIRSTKLEDSAMYFCASSVQGSSYEQYFGPGTRLTVT.

The V and J genes are TRBV28 and TRBJ2-7; D call uncertain. The CDR3 is 14 residues long. Germline CDR1 MDHEN, CDR2 SYDVKM. Trimming left V 5 bases short and J 6 bases short, with 17 bases between. CDR3 sequence (DNA): TGTGCCAGCAGTCCGAGAGGCCCCCGCTCCGAGCAGTACTTC. It codes for CASSPRGPRSEQYF.

This clone showed up just a few times. The chain recombines TRBV5-8 with TRBJ2-7, with 7 bases matching TRBD2. The V gene end was trimmed by 0 bases and the J gene end by 2 bases; junction bases not matched to a gene: 5. In germline, CDR1 is SGHTS, CDR2 YDEGEE. The CDR3 has 15 residues. CDR3 loop: CASSLGPGTTYEQYF. The CDR3 DNA reads TGTGCCAGCAGCTTGGGACCCGGGACTACCTACGAGCAGTACTTC.

This chain joins TRBV9 and TRBJ2-5, with a possible D match to TRBD2 (6 bases). CDR3 size: 14 residues. V lost 0 bases and J 7 bases, leaving 13 bases between the germline ends. CDR1 is SGDLS and CDR2 is YYNGEE in the germline V gene. This chain's CDR3 is CASSVAGGTGTQYF. CDR3 sequence (DNA): TGTGCCAGCAGCGTAGCTGGGGGGACGGGGACCCAGTACTTC. Full variable domain (outside the CDR3, taken from reference TRBV9 and TRBJ2-5): DSGVTQTPKHLITATGQRVTLRCSPRSGDLSVYWYQQSLDQGLQFLIQYYNGEERAKGNILERFSAQQFPDLHSELNLSSLELGDSALYFCASSVAGGTGTQYFGPGTRLLVL.

This clone was seen only a few times. V and J are TRBV19 and TRBJ1-6; weak D call: TRBD1 (5 bases). CDR1 is LNHDA, CDR2 SQIVND, per germline (reference sequence). This CDR3 region has 16 residues. Trimming stripped 6 bases from V and 0 bases from J, with 12 bases between. As DNA, the CDR3 is TGTGCCAGTAGCGAGCGGAGGGGCTCCTATAATTCACCCCTCCACTTT. Translation: CASSERRGSYNSPLHF.

The rearrangement links TRBV6-1 to TRBJ2-5; 7 bases are shared with TRBD1. The length of the CDR3 is 14 residues. The ends lost 3 bases at V and 4 bases at J; junction bases unmatched: 5. CDR1 is MNHNS and CDR2 is SASEGT in the germline V gene. In DNA form, the CDR3 reads TGTGCCAGCAGTGATTCGACAGGGCCAGAGACCCAGTACTTC. The encoded protein is CASSDSTGPETQYF.

The chain recombines TRBV4-1 with TRBJ1-5; D might be TRBD1 (6 bases). This CDR3 is built from 17 residues. V was clipped by 0 bases and J by 1 base, with 13 bases between them. Germline CDR1 MGHRA, CDR2 YSYEKL. As DNA, the CDR3 is TGCGCCAGCAGCCAAGATTCAGGGGATGAGAGCAATCAGCCCCAGCATTTT. It yields the protein CASSQDSGDESNQPQHF.

The V call is TRBV6-6, the J call TRBJ1-1; no reliable D call. This CDR3 comprises 14 residues. The ends were cut back, 2 bases at V and 4 bases at J, with 11 bases in the middle. Germline V gene data show CDR1 as MNHNY and CDR2 as SVGAGI (reference sequence). CDR3 region: CASSYPPGVTEAFF. Here the CDR3 DNA reads TGTGCCAGCAGTTACCCCCCCGGGGTCACTGAAGCTTTCTTT.

The genes are TRBV4-1 and TRBJ1-2; the match to TRBD1 covers 10 bases. The CDR3 runs 17 residues. CDR1 is MGHRA, CDR2 YSYEKL, per germline. The junction had 9 bases not matched to a gene; V was cut back by 4 bases and J by 1 base. The CDR3 loop reads CASSPGTGVKRNYGYTF. For the CDR3, the DNA is TGCGCCAGCAGCCCGGGGACAGGGGTGAAGCGTAACTATGGCTACACCTTC.